This note documents a single TCR beta chain sequence. The sample is drawn from a study of neoadjuvant nivolumab and ipilimumab in lung cancer. Germline-derived CDR1 and CDR2 are SEHNR and FQNEAQ (reference sequence). The CDR3 loop spans 16 amino acids. Trimming at V came to 5 bases and at J to 4 bases, leaving 11 bases not matched to a gene. Profiling relied on immunoSEQ multiplex PCR, and the TCRdb table lists in-frame clones only, not all of them. The data contain about 8,100 clones, 79% of them seen just once; the ten biggest clones take up approximately 7.1%. The sequencing here drew on adjacent normal lung tissue, taken after neoadjuvant nivolumab, alone or with ipilimumab, at or shortly before surgery. This sequence was found in an adult with non-small cell lung cancer. The chain combines TRBV7-9 with TRBJ2-1; 7 nucleotides align to TRBD2. The CDR3 protein is CASSTLGASGYNEQFF. Here the CDR3 DNA reads TGTGCCAGCAGCACACTTGGGGCTAGCGGATACAATGAGCAGTTCTTC.